Sequencing of this TCR beta chain was carried out in a study of cytomegalovirus exposure and HLA in healthy donors. The study, taken as a whole, reports: Reportedly, HLA-A and HLA-B alleles of most subjects were accurately predicted from TCR beta.

As for the donors, each was a healthy bone marrow donor. Unrecorded immune exposure was likely among donors, who were nominally healthy when sampled. The length of the CDR3 is 15 residues. V lost 3 bases, J lost 1 base, and 13 bases lay in between. The germline CDR1 and CDR2 sequences are SGDLS and YYNGEE. Details on this clone: Its antigen is still unknown.

PCR involved 60 Vbeta and 13 Jbeta primers. Profiling relied on immunoSEQ multiplex PCR, and the TCRdb table lists in-frame clones only, not all of them. Of roughly 93,000 clones listed, around 76% were seen once; the top ten hold approximately 0.56%. This chain joins TRBV9 and TRBJ1-1, with unresolved D. The sequenced sample was PBMCs. The sequence came from a man aged 25 to 40 in good health and CMV-seronegative. The CDR3 coding sequence is TGTGCCAGCAGCGCGTCAGACACCCAGAACACTGAAGCTTTCTTT. It yields the protein CASSASDTQNTEAFF.